This TCR beta chain emerged from a study of cytomegalovirus exposure and HLA in healthy donors. Only in-frame clones appear in the TCRdb table, and some are missing; sequencing was by immunoSEQ multiplex PCR. The sample includes 110,000 or so clones, approximately 87% seen only once; the top ten take 2.1%. CDR3 length equals 13 residues. V trimming: 6 bases; J trimming: 6 bases; junction bases outside the gene matches: 1. Germline V gives CDR1 SNHLY, CDR2 FYNNEI. This clonotype was sampled from a young woman in good health and CMV-seronegative. The chain joins TRBV2 to TRBJ2-2; 10 bases map to TRBD2. The sequencing input was PBMCs. The CDR3 DNA reads TGTGCCAGCAGGGGGACTAGCGCCGGGGAGCTGTTTTTT. It yields the protein CASRGTSAGELFF.